The 27 T cell receptor beta chains reported below all come from one sample, sequenced in a study of molecular identifiers for immune sequencing clone quantification. MiXCR, applied by TCRdb to the PCR reads, yields one record per CDR3 protein. Of hundreds of thousands of distinct CDR3 sequences in the sample, roughly 27% are singletons; the top ten hold about 0.73%. Sequencing was performed on naive CD8+ T cells from blood, with Jurkat cell RNA spiked in. Subset in this sample: FACS-sorted CD8+CD4-CCR7+CD45RA+ naive T cells. The receptors derive from a human donor in good health. Some libraries in this study had Jurkat cell RNA spiked in.

A few counts support this clonotype. CDR3 DNA: TGTGCCAGCAGCTTAAGGCTGAAGGTCAGGGCCTCCTACGAGCAGTACTTC. This codes for CASSLRLKVRASYEQYF. V is TRBV7-9 and J is TRBJ2-7, with D possibly TRBD1 on 5 matching bases. This CDR3 contains 17 residues. V was cut by 2 bases and J by 0 bases, with 17 bases left in between. The V gene's germline CDR1 is SEHNR and CDR2 FQNEAQ (reference sequence).

The chain is built from TRBV3-1 and TRBJ1-2; 9 nucleotides align to TRBD1. V gave up 4 bases and J gave up 6 bases; unmatched junction bases: 9. The CDR3 spans 15 residues. CDR1 LGHDT and CDR2 YNNKEL come from the germline V gene (reference sequence). CDR3 in amino acids: CASSRTGEASDGYTF. The CDR3 DNA reads TGTGCCAGCAGCCGGACAGGGGAGGCTAGCGATGGCTACACCTTC.

The V call is TRBV14, the J call TRBJ2-7, with 8 nucleotides matching TRBD1. V gave up 8 bases and J gave up 7 bases; unmatched junction bases: 10. Germline lookup yields CDR1 SGHDN and CDR2 FVKESK. The CDR3 runs to 13 residues. The CDR3 is CASRDRWRREQYF. The CDR3 nucleotides are TGTGCCAGCCGGGACAGGTGGCGAAGGGAGCAGTACTTC.

At least ten counts were recorded for this clonotype. The chain couples TRBV3-1 to TRBJ2-3, with 11 positions matching TRBD2. Germline CDR1 and CDR2: LGHDT and YNNKEL (reference sequence). Trimming cost V 4 bases and J 4 bases; bases outside gene matches: 4. The CDR3 contains 15 residues. Here the CDR3 DNA reads TGTGCCAGCAGCCCGACTAGCGGGATTCCAGATACGCAGTATTTT. This sequence encodes CASSPTSGIPDTQYF.

The sample holds many counts of this clonotype. The rearrangement links TRBV30 to TRBJ2-3; D is uncertain. The CDR3 is 13 amino acids. V was trimmed by 2 bases and J by 2 bases, leaving 8 bases between them. Germline loops: CDR1 GTSNPN, CDR2 SVGIG (reference sequence). CDR3 nucleotide sequence: TGTGCCTGGAGTAGCGACCACACAGATACGCAGTATTTT. This encodes CAWSSDHTDTQYF. The whole variable domain, filled in from reference TRBV30 and TRBJ2-3, reads SQTIHQWPATLVQPVGSPLSLECTVEGTSNPNLYWYRQAAGRGLQLLFYSVGIGQISSEVPQNLSASRPQDRQFILSSKKLLLSDSGFYLCAWSSDHTDTQYFGPGTRLTVL.

This clonotype was counted many times. The genes are TRBV30 and TRBJ2-7, with unresolved D. This CDR3 is built from 13 residues. Trimming took off 1 base at V and 3 bases at J, with 10 bases between the two ends. CDR1 is GTSNPN, CDR2 SVGIG, per germline (reference sequence). DNA of the CDR3: TGTGCCTGGAGTGGGAAGGGTTACTACGAGCAGTACTTC. Translated: CAWSGKGYYEQYF.

The V gene is TRBV7-9, the J gene TRBJ1-1; no clear D gene. Trimming removed 1 base at V and 1 base at J, with 10 bases between. The CDR3 consists of 15 residues. CDR1 SEHNR and CDR2 FQNEAQ come from the germline V gene (reference sequence). The CDR3 region is CASSLGSGKNTEAFF. CDR3 nucleotide sequence: TGTGCCAGCAGCTTAGGTTCGGGGAAGAACACTGAAGCTTTCTTT.

With respect to this clonotype: A much more abundant neighbour one base away suggests this may be a read error. The chain couples TRBV11-2 to TRBJ2-3; the D is unclear. Germline V gives CDR1 SGHAT, CDR2 FQNNGV. The CDR3 consists of 13 residues. V lost 4 bases to trimming and J lost 5 bases, with 10 bases between them. This CDR3 is CASSSLFIDTQYF. As DNA, the CDR3 is TGTGCCAGCAGCTCACTGTTCATAGATACGCAGTATTTT. Based on the CDR3 plus reference TRBV11-2 and TRBJ2-3, the full variable domain is EAGVAQSPRYKIIEKRQSVAFWCNPISGHATLYWYQQILGQGPKLLIQFQNNGVVDDSQLPKDRFSAERLKGVDSTLKIQPAKLEDSAVYLCASSSLFIDTQYFGPGTRLTVL.

This clonotype has at least ten counts. V usage is TRBV2 and J usage is TRBJ1-2; D remains unclear. The germline CDR1 and CDR2 sequences are SNHLY and FYNNEI. The CDR3 is 15 amino acids. DNA of the CDR3: TGTGCTTCCCCGGCCCCGAGAGTTATAGACTATGGCTACACCTTC. This gives the protein CASPAPRVIDYGYTF.

This clonotype was counted at least ten times. The CDR3 sequence: CASNHRGIYEQYF. CDR3 in DNA: TGTGCCAGCAACCACAGGGGGATCTACGAGCAGTACTTC. The chain has TRBV6-1 and TRBJ2-7; 8 nucleotides match TRBD1. V dropped 7 bases and J dropped 3; count of bases not matched to a gene: 5. Germline CDR1 MNHNS, CDR2 SASEGT. The CDR3 is 13 amino acids.

This clonotype came up many times. V is TRBV27 and J is TRBJ2-5, with TRBD2 identical over 9 bases. The CDR3 totals 16 residues. With V trimmed by 1 base and J by 3 bases, 6 bases remained unmatched. The germline CDR1 and CDR2 sequences are MNHEY and SMNVEV (reference sequence). CDR3 region: CASSLLRGGLEETQYF. The CDR3 bases are TGTGCCAGCAGTTTATTGCGGGGGGGCTTGGAAGAGACCCAGTACTTC.

Concerning this clonotype itself: A much larger clone lies a single base off, so this may be a read error. This rearrangement joins TRBV28 to TRBJ2-2; TRBD1 might be the D (5 bases). Germline V gives CDR1 MDHEN, CDR2 SYDVKM. Trimming removed 5 bases from V and 6 bases from J, with 19 bases in between. The CDR3 contains 16 residues. The CDR3 spells CASSPLTESGPGELFF. The CDR3, as DNA: TGTGCCAGCAGTCCACTGACAGAGTCGGGCCCCGGGGAGCTGTTTTTT.

This clonotype was observed many times. CDR3 protein: CASSFGVTTDTQYF. The CDR3 region has the DNA TGTGCCAGCAGCTTTGGGGTAACGACAGATACGCAGTATTTT. The rearrangement links TRBV7-9 to TRBJ2-3; D gene uncertain. This CDR3 region has 14 residues. V gave up 3 bases and J gave up 3 bases, with 10 bases separating them. The germline gives CDR1 SEHNR, CDR2 FQNEAQ (reference sequence). The full variable domain, rest sourced from reference TRBV7-9 and TRBJ2-3, is DTGVSQNPRHKITKRGQNVTFRCDPISEHNRLYWYRQTLGQGPEFLTYFQNEAQLEKSRLLSDRFSAERPKGSFSTLEIQRTEQGDSAMYLCASSFGVTTDTQYFGPGTRLTVL.

This clonotype was picked up many times. V usage is TRBV2 and J usage is TRBJ2-5; 10 nucleotides match TRBD1. CDR1 SNHLY and CDR2 FYNNEI come from the germline V gene. Trimming took 0 bases from V and 3 from J; bases not matched to a gene: 4. This CDR3 has 16 residues. The CDR3 coding sequence is TGTGCCAGCAGTGAAGCTCGCGGACAGGGGGAAGAGACCCAGTACTTC. This codes for CASSEARGQGEETQYF.

The rearrangement links TRBV12-3 or TRBV12-4 to TRBJ2-7; 7 nucleotides line up with TRBD2. With 6 bases clipped from V and 4 bases from J, the junction kept 9 bases outside the gene matches. The CDR3 totals 14 residues. The CDR3 bases are TGTGCCAGCAGCAGCAGCGGGATTTTTTACGAGCAGTACTTC. It specifies CASSSSGIFYEQYF.

This clonotype was picked up a small number of times. The gene calls are TRBV14 and TRBJ1-2; 7 positions agree with TRBD1. J gave up 4 bases and V 4 bases, and 9 bases lay outside the gene matches. CDR3 length: 15 residues. CDR1 is SGHDN, CDR2 FVKESK, per germline. The CDR3 sequence is CASSLRQGGSYGYTF. In DNA, the CDR3 is TGTGCCAGCAGCCTGCGACAGGGTGGAAGCTATGGCTACACCTTC.

J is TRBJ1-1 and V is TRBV5-1; tentative D call: TRBD1 (5 bases). V gave up 4 bases and J gave up 3 bases, with 19 bases separating them. The CDR3 covers 16 residues. The germline V gene encodes CDR1 SGHRS and CDR2 YFSETQ. In DNA form, the CDR3 reads TGCGCCAGCAGCCCCGGGGGGGGGGAGGAGGACACTGAAGCTTTCTTT. This translates into CASSPGGGEEDTEAFF.

This clonotype was observed a handful of times. The rearrangement uses TRBV28 and TRBJ1-5; 9 bases align to TRBD1. Trimming cost V 2 bases and J 3 bases; bases outside gene matches: 11. Germline V CDR1 and CDR2: MDHEN, SYDVKM. CDR3 length: 18 amino acids. In nucleotides, the CDR3 is TGTGCCAGCAGTTTACTATTGGGGACAGGGAAAATCAATCAGCCCCAGCATTTT. It yields the protein CASSLLLGTGKINQPQHF.

As concerns this clonotype: A clone one base away is much larger, so this may be a read error. The chain has TRBV12-3 or TRBV12-4 and TRBJ2-1; 9 nucleotides align to TRBD2. This CDR3 has 16 residues. The CDR3 nucleotides are TGTGCCAACAGTTCCGTAGCGGGGGCCTTCTACAATGAGCAGTTCTTC. Its protein is CANSSVAGAFYNEQFF.

The gene calls are TRBV20-1 and TRBJ1-2, with D maybe TRBD1 (5 bases). In germline, CDR1 is DFQATT, CDR2 SNEGSKA (reference sequence). V lost 0 bases and J lost 5, with 13 bases in between. This CDR3 spans 14 amino acids. As DNA, the CDR3 is TGCAGTGCTAGAGAGGGGACTCCAGGTTATGGCTACACCTTC. Translating gives CSAREGTPGYGYTF.

V and J are TRBV7-9 and TRBJ2-7, with 10 bases aligning to TRBD1. The CDR3 is 15 residues long. With 4 bases clipped from V and 3 bases from J, the junction kept 6 bases outside the gene matches. Germline assignment: CDR1 SEHNR and CDR2 FQNEAQ (reference sequence). The CDR3 DNA is TGTGCCAGCAGCTCGCGGGACAGGGGTTTCTACGAGCAGTACTTC. Translation: CASSSRDRGFYEQYF.

Turning to this clonotype: A read error may be the cause here, since a much bigger clone is one base away. V and J are TRBV28 and TRBJ1-1, with D unclear. This CDR3 is built from 19 residues. From germline, CDR1 is MDHEN and CDR2 SYDVKM. Between the trimmed V and J ends, which lost 3 bases and 0 bases, there was a span of 23 bases. CDR3: CASSFFDHPRKTLNTEAFF. The CDR3 DNA reads TGTGCCAGCAGTTTCTTTGACCACCCCCGAAAGACCTTGAACACTGAAGCTTTCTTT.

This clonotype was found many times. V and J are TRBV20-1 and TRBJ2-4, with D possibly being TRBD2 (5 bases). Germline V gene data show CDR1 as DFQATT and CDR2 as SNEGSKA (reference sequence). The CDR3 covers 15 residues. The V and J ends lost 0 bases and 1 base respectively, with 10 bases between them. CDR3 loop: CSARDPPGAKNIQYF. CDR3 sequence (DNA): TGCAGTGCTAGAGATCCCCCGGGGGCCAAAAACATTCAGTACTTC.

The V and J genes are TRBV2 and TRBJ1-4; D ambiguous. Trimming removed 3 bases at V and 1 base at J, with 12 bases between. The V gene's germline CDR1 is SNHLY and CDR2 FYNNEI. This CDR3 has 16 amino acids. This chain's CDR3 is CASSDSVQQTNEKLFF. The CDR3 nucleotides read TGTGCCAGCAGTGACTCTGTACAGCAAACTAATGAAAAACTGTTTTTT.

This clonotype has just a few counts. The chain employs TRBV12-3 or TRBV12-4 and TRBJ2-3; D is unclear. V was shortened by 6 bases and J by 0 bases, with 16 bases between the two germline ends. CDR3 length: 16 residues. CDR3 in amino acids: CASRKTLGSSTDTQYF. The CDR3 DNA reads as TGTGCCAGCAGAAAGACCTTGGGTTCTAGCACAGATACGCAGTATTTT.

At least ten counts were recorded for this clonotype. A read error may produce the germline difference seen at one junction end. This chain connects TRBV6-1 to TRBJ1-1; 7 nucleotides agree with TRBD1. This CDR3 has 14 residues. Germline V gene lookup returns CDR1 MNHNS and CDR2 SASEGT. The CDR3 nucleotides read TGCGCCAGCAGCGAGGGACAGATGAACACTGAAGCTTTCTTT. Translating gives CASSEGQMNTEAFF.

In its sample, this clonotype was seen a few times. This chain links TRBV5-1 with TRBJ2-2; TRBD2 is a possible D gene (5 bases). CDR3 length: 15 amino acids. CDR1 is SGHRS, CDR2 YFSETQ, per germline. V was shortened by 3 bases and J by 3 bases, with 12 bases between the two germline ends. The DNA of the CDR3 is TGCGCCAGCAGCTGGCCCGGGGTTGACACCGGGGAGCTGTTTTTT. This sequence encodes CASSWPGVDTGELFF. The full variable domain, with the rest looked up from reference TRBV5-1 and TRBJ2-2, is KAGVTQTPRYLIKTRGQQVTLSCSPISGHRSVSWYQQTPGQGLQFLFEYFSETQRNKGNFPGRFSGRQFSNSRSEMNVSTLELGDSALYLCASSWPGVDTGELFFGEGSRLTVL.